This T cell receptor (beta chain) appears in the sequencing data of a study of CD4 T cell repertoires in COVID-19. This CDR3 spans 15 amino acids. CDR1 MNHNY and CDR2 SVGAGI come from the germline V gene (reference sequence). The junction had 6 bases not matched to a gene; V was cut back by 6 bases and J by 4 bases. In regard to this clone: Its antigen is not identified.

Clones were read by immunoSEQ multiplex PCR, and TCRdb kept only the in-frame ones, dropping some. Here the sample spans around 1,700 clones, approximately 16% being singletons. The chain couples TRBV6-6 to TRBJ2-6, with 7 bases aligning to TRBD2. This receptor was obtained from a human donor who had COVID-19. The sample here was memory CD4+ T cells, cultured in vitro, taken after recovery from COVID-19. The CDR3 nucleotides are TGTGCCAGCAGCCCTACTAGCGCCGGGGCCAACGTCCTGACTTTC. Protein sequence: CASSPTSAGANVLTF.